Given below is one T cell receptor beta chain in context. In germline, CDR1 is SGHAT, CDR2 FQNNGV. The ends were cut back, 5 bases at V and 1 base at J, with 14 bases in the middle. The CDR3 consists of 15 residues. This entry is derived from a study of blood T cell repertoires in COVID-19. Study-wide background: Collection of acute and convalescent COVID-19 samples took place in the United States, Italy and Spain. T cells, B-cell-depleted T cells, or PBMCs provided the cDNA or gDNA that served as material.

In the original processing: The authors estimated nucleated cell counts from reference gene primer amplification. Repertoires were generated with immunoSEQ multiplex PCR, while TCRdb's copy carries only in-frame clones and drops some. That table gives V, J and clone size, and the DNA gave D and trimming. The sample yields 170,000 or so clones, less than 90% seen once. This chain links TRBV11-2 with TRBJ1-1; D might be TRBD1 (6 bases). The TCR comes from a man younger than 35 with active or convalescent COVID-19. Source material: peripheral blood. DNA for the CDR3: TGTGCCAGCAGCAGAAACCCGGGACAGAACACTGAAGCTTTCTTT. It encodes CASSRNPGQNTEAFF.